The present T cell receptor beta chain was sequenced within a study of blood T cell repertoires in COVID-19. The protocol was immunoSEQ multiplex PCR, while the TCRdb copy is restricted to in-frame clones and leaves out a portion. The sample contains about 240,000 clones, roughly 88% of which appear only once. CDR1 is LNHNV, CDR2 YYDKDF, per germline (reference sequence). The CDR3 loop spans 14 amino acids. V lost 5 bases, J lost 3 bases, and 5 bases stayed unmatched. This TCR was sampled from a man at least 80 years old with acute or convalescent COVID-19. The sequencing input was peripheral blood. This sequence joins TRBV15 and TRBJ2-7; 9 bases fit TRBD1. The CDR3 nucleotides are TGTGCCACCAGCCTGGACAGGGGCTACTACGAGCAGTACTTC. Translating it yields CATSLDRGYYEQYF.